The clone carrying this T cell receptor beta chain was recorded a few times. The target antigen is unknown. The CDR3 runs 14 residues. Germline CDR1 reads LNHDA; CDR2 reads SQIVND (reference sequence). Trimming removed 3 bases at V and 0 bases at J, with 7 bases between. TCRdb ran MiXCR on the 5' RACE reads and lists one entry per CDR3 protein. The sample records approximately 550,000 distinct CDR3 sequences, 15% to 20% being singletons. The data were taken from a study of T cells after yellow fever vaccination. Findings and caveats of the study: The presence of abundant clonotypes contaminating from the bulk population was possible in FACS-sorted repertoires. Re-detected after boosting: most primary clones, 96% of CD4 and under 90% of CD8.

The chain couples TRBV19 to TRBJ2-3; a weak D match, TRBD1 (6 bases). Sequenced material: PBMCs, taken 15 days after the yellow fever booster vaccination. The sequence came from a man younger than 40 who received the YFV17D yellow fever vaccine. As DNA, the CDR3 is TGTGCCAGTAGTATTACAGGGAGCACAGATACGCAGTATTTT. This codes for CASSITGSTDTQYF.